This T cell receptor beta chain appears in the sequencing data of a study of cytomegalovirus exposure and HLA in healthy donors. Findings of the study overall: The investigators catalogued 160 or so TCR beta chains as cytomegalovirus-associated. Using the classifier, cytomegalovirus status was reportedly diagnosed with high specificity and sensitivity. In vitro checks showed that a few CMV-associated chains really do target CMV antigens.

The repertoire was sequenced with immunoSEQ multiplex PCR; TCRdb's copy has only in-frame clones and lacks some. The data show about 330,000 clones, roughly 87% seen once. This clone was picked up a small number of times. Its antigen is as yet unknown. The source material was PBMCs. The clonotype comes from a woman in her 30s in good health and CMV-seropositive.

The CDR3 DNA follows: TGTGCCAGCAGCTTAGACAGGGATTATAGCAATCAGCCCCAGCATTTT. Translated: CASSLDRDYSNQPQHF. The chain couples TRBV7-2 to TRBJ1-5; D may be TRBD1 (6 bases). The CDR3 is 16 amino acids. Per the germline V gene, CDR1 is SGHTA and CDR2 is FQGNSA. Trimming took 1 base from V and 0 from J, leaving 10 bases between them.